This TCR beta chain was profiled in a study of CD8 T cells in Susac syndrome. Patients with Susac syndrome met the recently defined diagnostic criteria for definite or probable disease. Random hexamers served to reverse transcribe roughly 0.45 to 1 ug RNA. immunoSEQ multiplex PCR amplified TCR beta CDR3 across 54 Vbeta, 13 Jbeta. TCRdb recomputed calls from the immunoSEQ multiplex PCR reads with MiXCR, one row per CDR3 protein. This sample yields 170,000 or so distinct CDR3 sequences, of which approximately 95% are seen a single time; around 0.13% belongs to the top ten. This CDR3 region has 13 residues. In germline, CDR1 is SQVTM, CDR2 ANQGSEA. Trimming pared 6 bases from V and 6 bases from J, leaving 14 bases between.

The sequenced sample was CD4+ T cells from PBMCs. The chain is built from TRBV29-1 and TRBJ2-2; D unresolved. This TCR was recovered from a human donor with Susac syndrome. The CDR3 region is CSVDPNRAGELFF. In DNA form, the CDR3 reads TGCAGCGTCGACCCGAATCGGGCCGGGGAGCTGTTTTTT.